This T cell receptor (beta chain) is drawn from a study of T cell responses to AZD1222 COVID-19 vaccine. For the study at large: The study pooled second doses at about 4 or about 12 weeks. Study-wide results and limits: It was only after the peak T cell response that any repertoires were sampled. White British donors predominated, females outnumbered males, and clonal diversity was possibly underestimated. Reportedly, nearly half the spike-specific TCRs target unmutated variant regions.

Germline lookup yields CDR1 SGDLS and CDR2 YYNGEE. Trimming removed 0 bases at V and 4 bases at J, with 10 bases between. The CDR3 sequence is 14 residues long. Measured with immunoSEQ multiplex PCR; TCRdb has only the in-frame clones, and not every one. The data hold some 150,000 clones, with approximately 89% observed a single time. This clone was counted once. The antigen remains unidentified. Source: peripheral blood, taken on day 0 of AZD1222 vaccination. V usage is TRBV9 and J usage is TRBJ1-1; D uncertain. The TCR was taken from an adult in good health. CDR3 DNA sequence: TGTGCCAGCAGCGTAGGAAACGCTTTCACTGAAGCTTTCTTT. Protein sequence: CASSVGNAFTEAFF.